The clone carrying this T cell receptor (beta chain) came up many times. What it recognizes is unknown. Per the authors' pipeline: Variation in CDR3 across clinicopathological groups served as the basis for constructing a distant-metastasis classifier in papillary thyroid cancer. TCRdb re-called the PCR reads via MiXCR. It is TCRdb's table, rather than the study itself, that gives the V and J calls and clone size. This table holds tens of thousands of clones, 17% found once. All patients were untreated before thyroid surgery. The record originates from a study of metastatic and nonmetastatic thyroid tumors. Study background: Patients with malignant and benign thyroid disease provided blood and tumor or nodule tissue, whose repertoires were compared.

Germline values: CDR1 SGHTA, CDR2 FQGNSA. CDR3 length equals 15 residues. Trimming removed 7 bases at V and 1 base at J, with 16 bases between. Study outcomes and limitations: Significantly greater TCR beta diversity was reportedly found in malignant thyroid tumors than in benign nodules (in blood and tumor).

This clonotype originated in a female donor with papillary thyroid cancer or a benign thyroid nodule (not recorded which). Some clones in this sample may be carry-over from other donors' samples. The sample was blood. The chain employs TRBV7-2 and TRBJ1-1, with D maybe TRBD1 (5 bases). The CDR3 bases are TGTGCCAGCACCTGGGGGGGACGGCGGAACACTGAAGCTTTCTTT. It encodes CASTWGGRRNTEAFF. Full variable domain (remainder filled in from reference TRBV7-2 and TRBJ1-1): GAGVSQSPSNKVTEKGKDVELRCDPISGHTALYWYRQSLGQGLEFLIYFQGNSAPDKSGLPSDRFSAERTGGSVSTLTIQRTQQEDSAVYLCASTWGGRRNTEAFFGQGTRLTVV.